Each of the 12 T cell receptor beta chains below was sequenced from the same sample in a study of response to subunit inactivated influenza vaccine. TCRdb passed the RT-PCR reads through MiXCR, listing each CDR3 protein once. The table includes hundreds of thousands of distinct CDR3 sequences, 12% detected once. The sequenced sample was PBMCs from blood, obtained on the day of vaccination. These receptor sequences come from a man aged 45 to 65 who received an inactivated influenza vaccine.

The chain recombines TRBV29-1 with TRBJ2-1, with TRBD2 as a possible D gene (6 bases). The CDR3 sequence is 12 residues long. Germline values: CDR1 SQVTM, CDR2 ANQGSEA. V was clipped by 3 bases and J by 9 bases, with 12 bases between them. CDR3 sequence reads: CSVDQRGTEQFF. The CDR3, as DNA: TGCAGCGTTGACCAACGGGGGACTGAGCAGTTCTTC.

The chain carries TRBV29-1 and TRBJ2-7, with 11 nucleotides matching TRBD1. Germline values: CDR1 SQVTM, CDR2 ANQGSEA. V dropped 5 bases and J dropped 4; count of bases not matched to a gene: 4. The CDR3 covers 13 residues. CDR3 loop: CSVRTGGGYEQYF. Written as DNA, the CDR3 is TGCAGCGTTAGGACAGGGGGCGGATACGAGCAGTACTTC.

This clonotype turned up a few times. The gene calls are TRBV27 and TRBJ1-6; D remains ambiguous. V was trimmed by 4 bases and J by 7 bases, leaving 14 bases between them. The germline gives CDR1 MNHEY, CDR2 SMNVEV (reference sequence). This CDR3 region has 15 residues. The DNA for the CDR3 is TGTGCCAGCAGTTCCAATATTGGACCAAATTCACCCCTCCACTTT. Its protein product is CASSSNIGPNSPLHF.

This clonotype was seen a few times. Here the CDR3 reads CAISYRGRNSYEQYF. Here the CDR3 DNA reads TGTGCCATCAGCTACAGGGGGCGAAACTCCTACGAGCAGTACTTC. The chain uses TRBV10-3 and TRBJ2-7, with 9 nucleotides matching TRBD1. CDR3 length equals 15 residues. Germline CDR1 reads ENHRY; CDR2 reads SYGVKD. V lost 6 bases and J lost 0; bases outside the gene matches: 6.

The gene calls are TRBV7-9 and TRBJ2-7, with D possibly matching TRBD2 (5 bases). In germline, CDR1 is SEHNR, CDR2 FQNEAQ (reference sequence). Trimming pared 1 base from V and 3 bases from J, leaving 10 bases between. CDR3 length equals 14 residues. CDR3 amino acids: CASSLGGVIYEQYF. The CDR3, as DNA: TGTGCCAGCAGCTTAGGGGGAGTTATCTACGAGCAGTACTTC. The complete variable domain, with remaining parts taken from reference TRBV7-9 and TRBJ2-7, reads DTGVSQNPRHKITKRGQNVTFRCDPISEHNRLYWYRQTLGQGPEFLTYFQNEAQLEKSRLLSDRFSAERPKGSFSTLEIQRTEQGDSAMYLCASSLGGVIYEQYFGPGTRLTVT.

This clonotype turned up a few times. The chain has TRBV5-1 and TRBJ2-1, with TRBD1 matching 7 bases. J was trimmed by 0 bases and V by 7 bases; bases with no gene match: 7. The CDR3 has 15 amino acids. CDR1 SGHRS and CDR2 YFSETQ come from the germline V gene. CDR3 sequence: CASAGTANSYNEQFF. Written as DNA, the CDR3 is TGCGCCAGCGCCGGGACAGCCAACTCCTACAATGAGCAGTTCTTC.

This clonotype was recorded a few times. The chain links TRBV27 to TRBJ1-1, with D maybe TRBD1 (6 bases). Trimming cost V 3 bases and J 5 bases, with 10 bases left between them. This CDR3 has 13 amino acids. CDR1 and CDR2 from the germline V gene are MNHEY and SMNVEV (reference sequence). The CDR3: CASSFLQGTEAFF. CDR3 nucleotide sequence: TGTGCCAGCAGTTTTTTACAGGGTACTGAAGCTTTCTTT.

This clonotype has a handful of counts. V is TRBV24-1 and J is TRBJ2-1, with 11 nucleotides matching TRBD2. Germline loops: CDR1 KGHDR, CDR2 SFDVKD. This CDR3 is built from 16 residues. The V and J ends lost 3 bases and 4 bases, in that order; junction bases with no gene match: 4. As DNA, the CDR3 is TGTGCCACCAGTGATCCAACTAGCGGGGGATACAATGAGCAGTTCTTC. This sequence encodes CATSDPTSGGYNEQFF.

This clonotype has only a few counts. The chain uses TRBV13 and TRBJ2-7, with a possible D match to TRBD1 (7 bases). The CDR3 consists of 15 residues. Germline V gene sequence: CDR1 PRHDT, CDR2 FYEKMQ (reference sequence). V was cut by 4 bases and J by 0 bases, with 13 bases left in between. The CDR3 spells CASSYQGGPSYEQYF. The CDR3 nucleotides read TGTGCCAGCAGCTATCAGGGGGGACCCTCCTACGAGCAGTACTTC.

The DNA of the CDR3 is TGCAGTGCTGCCCCCGGACAGCAGTCTGGAAACACCATATATTTT. Translating gives CSAAPGQQSGNTIYF. This chain joins TRBV20-1 and TRBJ1-3; D may be TRBD1 (6 bases). Germline V gene data show CDR1 as DFQATT and CDR2 as SNEGSKA (reference sequence). V was shortened by 5 bases and J by 1 base, with 15 bases between the two germline ends. The CDR3 has 15 amino acids.

The genes are TRBV28 and TRBJ2-3, with 10 bases matching TRBD1. CDR3 length equals 16 residues. Trimming removed 5 bases from V and 1 base from J; junction bases left unmatched: 6. Germline V gene data show CDR1 as MDHEN and CDR2 as SYDVKM. The DNA for the CDR3 is TGTGCCAGCAGTACACCCGGGACAGGGGGCACAGATACGCAGTATTTT. Amino acid sequence: CASSTPGTGGTDTQYF.

This clonotype was counted between two and nine times. The rearrangement links TRBV12-3 or TRBV12-4 to TRBJ1-5; unclear D gene. Trimming removed 6 bases at V and 6 bases at J, with 12 bases between. The CDR3 extends over 13 amino acids. The CDR3: CASSWEGGQPQHF. The CDR3 nucleotides are TGTGCCAGCAGCTGGGAGGGTGGTCAGCCCCAGCATTTT.